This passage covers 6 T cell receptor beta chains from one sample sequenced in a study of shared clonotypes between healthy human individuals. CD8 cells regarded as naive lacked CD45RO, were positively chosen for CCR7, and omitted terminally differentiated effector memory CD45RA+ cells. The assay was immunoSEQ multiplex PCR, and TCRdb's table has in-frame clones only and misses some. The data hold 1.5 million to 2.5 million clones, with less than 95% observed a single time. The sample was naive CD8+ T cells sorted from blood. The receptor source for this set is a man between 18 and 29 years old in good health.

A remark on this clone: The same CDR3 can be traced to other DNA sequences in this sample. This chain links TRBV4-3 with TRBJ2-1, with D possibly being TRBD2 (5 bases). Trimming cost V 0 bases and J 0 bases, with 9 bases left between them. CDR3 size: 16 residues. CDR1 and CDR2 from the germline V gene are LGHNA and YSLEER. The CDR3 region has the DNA TGCGCCAGCAGCCAAGACGGAACTAGCTCCTACAATGAGCAGTTCTTC. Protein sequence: CASSQDGTSSYNEQFF.

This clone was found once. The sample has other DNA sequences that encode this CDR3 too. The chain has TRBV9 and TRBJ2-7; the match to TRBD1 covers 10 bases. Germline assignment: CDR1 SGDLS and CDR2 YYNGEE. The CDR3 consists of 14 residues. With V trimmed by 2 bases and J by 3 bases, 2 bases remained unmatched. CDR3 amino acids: CASSVGQGDYEQYF. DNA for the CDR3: TGTGCCAGCAGCGTCGGACAGGGGGACTACGAGCAGTACTTC.

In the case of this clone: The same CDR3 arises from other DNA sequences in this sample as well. DNA for the CDR3: TGCGCCAGCAGCTTGGATTATAGCTACGAGCAGTACTTC. Protein product: CASSLDYSYEQYF. This chain joins TRBV5-1 and TRBJ2-7; D remains ambiguous. The CDR3 covers 13 residues. Looked up from germline, CDR1 is SGHRS and CDR2 is YFSETQ. V lost 0 bases and J 3 bases, leaving 7 bases between the germline ends.

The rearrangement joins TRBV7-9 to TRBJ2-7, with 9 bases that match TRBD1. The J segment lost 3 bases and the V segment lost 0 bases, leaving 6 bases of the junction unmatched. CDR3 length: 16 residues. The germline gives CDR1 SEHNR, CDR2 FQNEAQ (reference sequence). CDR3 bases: TGTGCCAGCAGCTTAGCGTCGGGACAGGGAGGCTACGAGCAGTACTTC. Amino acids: CASSLASGQGGYEQYF.

The CDR3 DNA reads as TGTGCCTGGAGTGTAGGCTGGGGTTTGGTCACTGAAGCTTTCTTT. Residues: CAWSVGWGLVTEAFF. The chain recombines TRBV30 with TRBJ1-1; D gene unclear. V was trimmed by 0 bases and J by 4 bases, leaving 15 bases between them. Germline V gene lookup returns CDR1 GTSNPN and CDR2 SVGIG (reference sequence). The CDR3 is 15 residues long.

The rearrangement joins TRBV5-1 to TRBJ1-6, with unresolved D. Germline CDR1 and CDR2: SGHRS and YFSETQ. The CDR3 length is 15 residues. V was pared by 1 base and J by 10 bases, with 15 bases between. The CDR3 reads CASSLTVPGGSPLHF. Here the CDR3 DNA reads TGCGCCAGCAGCTTGACGGTTCCCGGCGGGTCACCCCTCCACTTT.